The 26 T cell receptor beta chains reported below all come from one sample, sequenced in a study of blood T cell repertoires in COVID-19. Clones were sequenced by immunoSEQ multiplex PCR, and TCRdb holds only the in-frame ones, with some missing. The sample gives more than 60,000 clones, nearly 90% of which show up once; 5% to 6.5% is in the top ten. Specimen: peripheral blood. The source is a man between 50 and 59 years old with acute or convalescent COVID-19.

The DNA for the CDR3 is TGTGCCAGTAGTATAGCGGGACAGGGCACCGGGGAGCTGTTTTTT. It is translated as CASSIAGQGTGELFF. The chain couples TRBV19 to TRBJ2-2; 9 nucleotides match TRBD1. This CDR3 contains 15 residues. V shed 1 base, J shed 4 bases, and the junction held 1 base outside the gene matches. Germline V gene data show CDR1 as LNHDA and CDR2 as SQIVND (reference sequence).

The rearrangement links TRBV5-6 to TRBJ1-2, with D maybe TRBD1 (6 bases). Deletions cut 2 bases from V and 4 bases from J, with 9 bases between. Germline CDR1 is SGHDT and CDR2 is YYEEEE. The CDR3 has 13 residues. CDR3 coding DNA: TGTGCCAGCAGCTTCAGGGGTAGCTATGGCTACACCTTC. This sequence encodes CASSFRGSYGYTF.

The J gene is TRBJ2-2, the V gene TRBV11-3, with TRBD1 matching over 8 bases. The junction had 7 bases not matched to a gene; V was cut back by 3 bases and J by 1 base. Germline-derived CDR1 and CDR2 are SGHNT and YENEEA. This CDR3 spans 17 amino acids. The DNA for the CDR3 is TGTGCCAGCAGCTTCGACGCCGGGACAGGGAACACCGGGGAGCTGTTTTTT. It encodes CASSFDAGTGNTGELFF.

This rearrangement joins TRBV7-8 to TRBJ2-7; 10 positions match TRBD1. CDR1 is SGHVS and CDR2 is FQNEAQ in the germline V gene. The V gene end was trimmed by 5 bases and the J gene end by 5 bases; junction bases not matched to a gene: 12. The CDR3 is 16 amino acids. The DNA of the CDR3 is TGTGCCAGCAGCCCTATGGGGGACAGGGGCAACCACGAGCAGTACTTC. Translation: CASSPMGDRGNHEQYF.

The V gene is TRBV5-4, the J gene TRBJ2-7, with D perhaps TRBD2 (6 bases). CDR3 length equals 14 residues. CDR1 and CDR2 from the germline V gene are SGHNT and YYREEE (reference sequence). The V and J ends lost 0 bases and 5 bases respectively, with 12 bases between them. CDR3 DNA sequence: TGTGCCAGCAGCTTGGTCGGGAGAGTCCACGAGCAGTACTTC. This encodes CASSLVGRVHEQYF.

The chain combines TRBV5-1 with TRBJ2-5; D possibly corresponds to TRBD1 (6 bases). The CDR3 has 14 residues. V was trimmed by 5 bases and J by 1 base, leaving 12 bases between them. The germline gives CDR1 SGHRS, CDR2 YFSETQ. The CDR3 loop reads CASSQGTAQETQYF. Written as DNA, the CDR3 is TGCGCCAGCAGTCAGGGGACCGCCCAAGAGACCCAGTACTTC.

The chain joins TRBV29-1 to TRBJ1-2; tentatively, D is TRBD1 (5 bases). CDR1 is SQVTM and CDR2 is ANQGSEA in the germline V gene. V was clipped by 2 bases and J by 4 bases, with 14 bases between them. CDR3 length equals 14 residues. The CDR3 is CSVEIGRGFYGYTF. In DNA, the CDR3 is TGCAGCGTTGAAATTGGTCGGGGGTTCTATGGCTACACCTTC.

J is TRBJ2-7 and V is TRBV19; TRBD1 aligns across 12 bases. V trimming: 5 bases; J trimming: 4 bases; junction bases outside the gene matches: 3. The germline V gene encodes CDR1 LNHDA and CDR2 SQIVND (reference sequence). The CDR3 totals 14 residues. This CDR3 is CASSGTGGKYEQYF. CDR3 nucleotide sequence: TGTGCCAGTAGTGGGACAGGGGGCAAGTACGAGCAGTACTTC.

The chain is built from TRBV7-6 and TRBJ2-1, with no clear D. The CDR3 loop spans 11 amino acids. CDR1 SGHVS and CDR2 FNYEAQ come from the germline V gene. V was cut by 4 bases and J by 5 bases, with 3 bases left in between. DNA for the CDR3: TGTGCCAGCAGCTCGGACAATGAGCAGTTCTTC. Amino acids: CASSSDNEQFF.

This clone was counted a single time. The genes are TRBV11-3 and TRBJ2-1; 8 nucleotides align to TRBD2. Germline CDR1 and CDR2: SGHNT and YENEEA. CDR3 length: 15 amino acids. J was trimmed by 6 bases and V by 2 bases; bases with no gene match: 6. The CDR3 nucleotides are TGTGCCAGCAGCTTATTCCTAGCGGGTGGCAATGAGCAGTTCTTC. Encoded protein: CASSLFLAGGNEQFF.

The CDR3 here is CASSRQVTGELFF. The CDR3 DNA sequence: TGTGCCAGCAGCCGGCAAGTTACCGGGGAGCTGTTTTTT. The V and J genes are TRBV14 and TRBJ2-2; D is uncertain. Per the germline V gene, CDR1 is SGHDN and CDR2 is FVKESK. The CDR3 runs to 13 residues. Trimming shortened V by 4 bases and J by 5 bases, and 8 bases separated the two germline ends. Full variable domain (remainder filled in from reference TRBV14 and TRBJ2-2): EAGVTQFPSHSVIEKGQTVTLRCDPISGHDNLYWYRRVMGKEIKFLLHFVKESKQDESGMPNNRFLAERTGGTYSTLKVQPAELEDSGVYFCASSRQVTGELFFGEGSRLTVL.

This clone showed up just once. The V and J genes are TRBV7-6 and TRBJ2-7; 13 nucleotides agree with TRBD2. V lost 0 bases to trimming and J lost 2 bases; unmatched junction nucleotides: 4. The CDR3 contains 17 residues. Germline CDR1 SGHVS, CDR2 FNYEAQ. In nucleotides, the CDR3 is TGTGCCAGCAGCTTAGCGGGACTAGCGGGGACACCCTACGAGCAGTACTTC. It codes for CASSLAGLAGTPYEQYF.

This clone was recorded once. V usage is TRBV2 and J usage is TRBJ1-1; maybe TRBD1 (6 bases). CDR1 and CDR2 from the germline V gene are SNHLY and FYNNEI. The CDR3 has 13 amino acids. V lost 8 bases, J lost 0 bases, and 10 bases lay in between. For the CDR3, the DNA is TGTGCCAGCGGACAGCGCATGAACACTGAAGCTTTCTTT. Translating it yields CASGQRMNTEAFF. The full variable domain, completed using reference TRBV2 and TRBJ1-1, is EPEVTQTPSHQVTQMGQEVILRCVPISNHLYFYWYRQILGQKVEFLVSFYNNEISEKSEIFDDQFSVERPDGSNFTLKIRSTKLEDSAMYFCASGQRMNTEAFFGQGTRLTVV.

The J gene is TRBJ2-3, the V gene TRBV27; D gene ambiguous. CDR3 length: 14 residues. V shed 5 bases and J shed 0 bases, with 9 bases lying between them. CDR1 is MNHEY, CDR2 SMNVEV, per germline (reference sequence). CDR3 nucleotide sequence: TGTGCCAGCAGTCCGCGTTACAGCACAGATACGCAGTATTTT. It translates to CASSPRYSTDTQYF.

The V and J genes are TRBV10-2 and TRBJ1-1; possible D gene TRBD1, 5 bases. Per the germline V gene, CDR1 is WSHSY and CDR2 is SAAADI. The CDR3 runs 14 residues. Trimming shortened V by 5 bases and J by 3 bases, and 13 bases separated the two germline ends. The CDR3 bases are TGCGCCAGCAGTCCCAGGGCTCACTACACTGAAGCTTTCTTT. The encoded protein is CASSPRAHYTEAFF.

This clone was counted only a few times. The chain couples TRBV4-3 to TRBJ2-7; D unclear. Deletions cut 0 bases from V and 3 bases from J, with 9 bases between. The CDR3 loop spans 14 amino acids. Germline V CDR1 and CDR2: LGHNA, YSLEER. The CDR3 sequence is CASSQDLYGYEQYF. The CDR3 DNA sequence: TGCGCCAGCAGCCAAGATCTGTACGGCTACGAGCAGTACTTC.

This chain links TRBV18 with TRBJ1-2; 9 bases fit TRBD1. Germline V gene sequence: CDR1 KGHSH, CDR2 LQKENI. J gave up 9 bases and V 3 bases, and 14 bases lay outside the gene matches. The CDR3 length is 16 residues. CDR3 in DNA: TGTGCCAGCTCACCTACCTCCGGGACAGGGTTCGTTAGCTACACCTTC. This encodes CASSPTSGTGFVSYTF.

This clone was counted once. The chain is built from TRBV6-4 and TRBJ1-2; weak D call: TRBD1 (6 bases). V lost 5 bases and J lost 8, with 21 bases in between. Germline V gene sequence: CDR1 MRHNA, CDR2 SNTAGT. The CDR3 is 15 residues long. CDR3: CASSFSTGGSSGYTF. The CDR3 coding sequence is TGTGCCAGCAGTTTCTCGACAGGAGGCTCTAGCGGCTACACCTTC.

The chain couples TRBV19 to TRBJ2-4; tentatively, D is TRBD2 (7 bases). This CDR3 region has 15 residues. Trimming shortened V by 3 bases and J by 3 bases, and 12 bases separated the two germline ends. CDR1 and CDR2 (germline): LNHDA, SQIVND (reference sequence). The CDR3 reads CASSMAGADKNIQYF. CDR3 nucleotides: TGTGCCAGTAGTATGGCGGGGGCTGACAAAAACATTCAGTACTTC.

This sequence joins TRBV20-1 and TRBJ1-5; no firm D call. The germline V gene has CDR1 DFQATT and CDR2 SNEGSKA (reference sequence). V was cut by 3 bases and J by 7 bases, with 13 bases left in between. The CDR3 is 13 residues long. CDR3 sequence: CSASKVLGQPQHF. In DNA form, the CDR3 reads TGCAGTGCTAGTAAGGTGCTCGGGCAGCCCCAGCATTTT.

V and J are TRBV25-1 and TRBJ2-6; D not certain. CDR1 is MGHDK, CDR2 SYGVNS, per germline. V was clipped by 7 bases and J by 2 bases, with 3 bases between them. This CDR3 is 12 amino acids long. CDR3 sequence (DNA): TGTGCCAGCACGGCTGGGGCCAACGTCCTGACTTTC. Translating gives CASTAGANVLTF.

The chain carries TRBV19 and TRBJ2-5; maybe TRBD1 (5 bases). Germline V CDR1 and CDR2: LNHDA, SQIVND (reference sequence). There are 16 residues in the CDR3. The V gene lost 5 bases and the J gene lost 7 bases, with 23 bases spanning the gap. The CDR3 here is CASSDTGFDGPGTQYF. CDR3 nucleotide sequence: TGTGCCAGTAGTGATACAGGTTTCGACGGCCCGGGGACCCAGTACTTC.

The table lists this clone with a count of one. The chain joins TRBV6-2 or TRBV6-3 to TRBJ1-1, with 9 bases lining up with TRBD1. V dropped 2 bases and J dropped 4; count of bases not matched to a gene: 14. Germline V gives CDR1 MNHEY, CDR2 SVGEGT. The CDR3 loop spans 18 amino acids. The CDR3 spells CASSYLTGQGTRSTEAFF. The CDR3, as DNA: TGTGCCAGCAGTTACCTCACTGGACAGGGGACTAGGAGCACTGAAGCTTTCTTT.

The V gene is TRBV9, the J gene TRBJ2-2; D might be TRBD2 (6 bases). The CDR3 extends over 15 amino acids. With 6 bases removed from V and 6 bases from J, the gap between germline ends came to 18 bases. Germline loops: CDR1 SGDLS, CDR2 YYNGEE. The CDR3 sequence is CASTPGLATAGELFF. The CDR3 DNA sequence: TGTGCCAGCACCCCCGGTCTAGCGACGGCCGGGGAGCTGTTTTTT.

The rearrangement joins TRBV30 to TRBJ1-2; tentatively, D is TRBD1 (5 bases). The CDR3 length is 13 residues. The germline CDR1 and CDR2 sequences are GTSNPN and SVGIG (reference sequence). The ends were cut back, 2 bases at V and 5 bases at J, with 12 bases in the middle. In DNA form, the CDR3 reads TGTGCCTGGAGTTTGAGGGGAGGATATGGCTACACCTTC. This codes for CAWSLRGGYGYTF.

This chain connects TRBV7-8 to TRBJ2-7, with D unclear. Germline CDR1 SGHVS, CDR2 FQNEAQ. The V end lost 6 bases, the J end lost 7 bases, and 19 bases lay between the germline ends. The CDR3 consists of 14 residues. The CDR3 is CASRPGIGSREQYF. The CDR3 DNA sequence: TGTGCCAGCAGACCCGGAATTGGGTCGCGGGAGCAGTACTTC.